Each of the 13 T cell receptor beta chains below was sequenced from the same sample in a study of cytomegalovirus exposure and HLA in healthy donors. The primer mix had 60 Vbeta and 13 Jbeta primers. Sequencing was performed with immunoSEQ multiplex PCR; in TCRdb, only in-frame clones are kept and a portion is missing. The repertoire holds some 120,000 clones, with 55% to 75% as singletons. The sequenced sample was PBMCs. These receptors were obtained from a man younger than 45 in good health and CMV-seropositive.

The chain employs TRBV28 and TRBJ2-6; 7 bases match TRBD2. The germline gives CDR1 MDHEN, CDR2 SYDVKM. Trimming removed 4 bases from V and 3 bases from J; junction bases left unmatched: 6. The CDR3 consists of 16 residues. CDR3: CASSSGGSDGANVLTF. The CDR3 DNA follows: TGTGCCAGCAGTTCCGGGGGGTCGGATGGGGCCAACGTCCTGACTTTC.

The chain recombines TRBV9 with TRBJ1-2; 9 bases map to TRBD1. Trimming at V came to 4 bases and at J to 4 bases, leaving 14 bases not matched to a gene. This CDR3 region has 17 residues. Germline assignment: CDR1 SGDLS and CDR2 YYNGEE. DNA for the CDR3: TGTGCCAGCAGCTCAAATCCGGGACAGGGTTTATCCTATGGCTACACCTTC. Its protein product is CASSSNPGQGLSYGYTF.

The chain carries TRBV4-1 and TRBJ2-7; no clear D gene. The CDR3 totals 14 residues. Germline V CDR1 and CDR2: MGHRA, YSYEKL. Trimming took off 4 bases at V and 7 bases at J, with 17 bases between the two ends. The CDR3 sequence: CASSPDPSLVEQYF. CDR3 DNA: TGCGCCAGCAGCCCAGACCCTTCTCTCGTTGAGCAGTACTTC.

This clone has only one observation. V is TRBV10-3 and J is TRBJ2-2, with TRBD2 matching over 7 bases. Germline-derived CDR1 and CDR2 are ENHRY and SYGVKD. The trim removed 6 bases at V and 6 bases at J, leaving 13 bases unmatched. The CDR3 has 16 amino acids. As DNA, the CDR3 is TGTGCCATCAGGCCTAGTGGGAGGGCCTCTCCCGGGGAGCTGTTTTTT. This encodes CAIRPSGRASPGELFF.

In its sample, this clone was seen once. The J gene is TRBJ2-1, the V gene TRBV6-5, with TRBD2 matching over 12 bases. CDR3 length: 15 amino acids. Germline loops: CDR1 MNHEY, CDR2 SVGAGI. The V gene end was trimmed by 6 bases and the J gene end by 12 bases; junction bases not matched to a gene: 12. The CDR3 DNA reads TGTGCCAGCAGCATGGGACTAGCGGGCCTTGGGGGGCAGTTCTTC. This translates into CASSMGLAGLGGQFF.

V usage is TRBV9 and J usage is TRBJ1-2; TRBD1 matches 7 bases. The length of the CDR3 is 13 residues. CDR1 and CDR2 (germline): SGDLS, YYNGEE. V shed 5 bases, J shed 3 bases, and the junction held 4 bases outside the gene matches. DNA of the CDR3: TGTGCCAGCAGTCAGGGGGGCCACTATGGCTACACCTTC. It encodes CASSQGGHYGYTF.

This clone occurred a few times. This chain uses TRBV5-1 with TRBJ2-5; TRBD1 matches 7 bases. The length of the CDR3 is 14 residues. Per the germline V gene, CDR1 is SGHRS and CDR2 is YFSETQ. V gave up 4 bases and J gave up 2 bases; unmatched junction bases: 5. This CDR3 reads CASSTQGEQETQYF. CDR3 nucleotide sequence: TGCGCCAGCAGCACTCAGGGGGAACAAGAGACCCAGTACTTC.

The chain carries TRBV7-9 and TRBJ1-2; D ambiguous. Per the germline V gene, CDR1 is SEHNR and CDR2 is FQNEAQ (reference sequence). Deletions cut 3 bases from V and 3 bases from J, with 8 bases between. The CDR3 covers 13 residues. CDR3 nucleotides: TGTGCCAGCAGCTTGACGGAGGACTATGGCTACACCTTC. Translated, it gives CASSLTEDYGYTF. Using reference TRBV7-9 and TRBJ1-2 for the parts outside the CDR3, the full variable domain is DTGVSQNPRHKITKRGQNVTFRCDPISEHNRLYWYRQTLGQGPEFLTYFQNEAQLEKSRLLSDRFSAERPKGSFSTLEIQRTEQGDSAMYLCASSLTEDYGYTFGSGTRLTVV.

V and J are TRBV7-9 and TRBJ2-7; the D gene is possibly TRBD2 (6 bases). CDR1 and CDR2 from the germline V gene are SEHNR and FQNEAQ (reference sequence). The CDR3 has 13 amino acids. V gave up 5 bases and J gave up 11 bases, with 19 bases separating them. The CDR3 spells CASSIGLAPAEYF. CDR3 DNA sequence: TGTGCCAGCAGCATAGGCCTAGCGCCAGCGGAGTACTTC.

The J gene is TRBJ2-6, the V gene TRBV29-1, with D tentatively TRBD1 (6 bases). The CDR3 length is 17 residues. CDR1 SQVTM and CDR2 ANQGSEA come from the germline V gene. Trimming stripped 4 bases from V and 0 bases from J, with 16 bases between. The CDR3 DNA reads TGCAGCGTTGTGCATAAGGGGGTGAGCTCTGGGGCCAACGTCCTGACTTTC. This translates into CSVVHKGVSSGANVLTF. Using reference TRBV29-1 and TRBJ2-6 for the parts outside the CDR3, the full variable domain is SAVISQKPSRDICQRGTSLTIQCQVDSQVTMMFWYRQQPGQSLTLIATANQGSEATYESGFVIDKFPISRPNLTFSTLTVSNMSPEDSSIYLCSVVHKGVSSGANVLTFGAGSRLTVL.

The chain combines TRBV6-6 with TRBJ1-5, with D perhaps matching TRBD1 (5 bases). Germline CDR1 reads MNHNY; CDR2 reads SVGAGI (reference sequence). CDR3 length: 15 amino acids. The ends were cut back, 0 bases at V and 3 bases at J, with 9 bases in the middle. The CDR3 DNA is TGTGCCAGCAGTTACTCGGGGGGATTCAATCAGCCCCAGCATTTT. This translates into CASSYSGGFNQPQHF.

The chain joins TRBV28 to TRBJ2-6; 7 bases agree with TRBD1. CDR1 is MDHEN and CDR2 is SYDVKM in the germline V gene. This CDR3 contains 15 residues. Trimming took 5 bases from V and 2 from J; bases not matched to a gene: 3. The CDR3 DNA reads TGTGCCAGCAGTCCACAGGGGACTGGGGCCAACGTCCTGACTTTC. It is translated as CASSPQGTGANVLTF. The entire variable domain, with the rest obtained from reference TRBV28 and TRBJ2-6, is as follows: DVKVTQSSRYLVKRTGEKVFLECVQDMDHENMFWYRQDPGLGLRLIYFSYDVKMKEKGDIPEGYSVSREKKERFSLILESASTNQTSMYLCASSPQGTGANVLTFGAGSRLTVL.

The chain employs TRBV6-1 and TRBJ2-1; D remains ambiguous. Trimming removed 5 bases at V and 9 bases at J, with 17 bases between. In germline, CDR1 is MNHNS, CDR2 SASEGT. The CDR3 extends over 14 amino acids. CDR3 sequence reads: CASSPLRRSLEQFF. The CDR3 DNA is TGTGCCAGCAGTCCCCTGAGGCGATCCCTTGAGCAGTTCTTC.